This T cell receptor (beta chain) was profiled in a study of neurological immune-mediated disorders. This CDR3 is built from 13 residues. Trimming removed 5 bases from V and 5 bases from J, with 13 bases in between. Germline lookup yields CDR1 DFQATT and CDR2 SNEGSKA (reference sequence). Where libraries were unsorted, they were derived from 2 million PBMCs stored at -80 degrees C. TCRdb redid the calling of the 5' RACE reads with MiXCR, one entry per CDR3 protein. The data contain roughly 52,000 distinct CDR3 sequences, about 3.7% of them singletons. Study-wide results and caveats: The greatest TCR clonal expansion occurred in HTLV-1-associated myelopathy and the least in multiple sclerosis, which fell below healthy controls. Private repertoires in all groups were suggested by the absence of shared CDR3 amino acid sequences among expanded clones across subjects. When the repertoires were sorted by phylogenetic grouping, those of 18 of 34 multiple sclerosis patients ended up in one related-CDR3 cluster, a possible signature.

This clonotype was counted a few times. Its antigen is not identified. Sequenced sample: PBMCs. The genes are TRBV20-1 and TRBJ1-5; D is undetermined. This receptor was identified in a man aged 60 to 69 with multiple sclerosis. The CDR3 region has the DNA TGCAGTGCTGCCGAGTTGGGTGATCAGCCCCAGCATTTT. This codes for CSAAELGDQPQHF.